The subject of this entry is one TCR beta chain. Its target antigen remains unknown. Base qualities are not at hand, and no much larger clone is one base apart. These data originate in a study of T cell responses to AZD1222 COVID-19 vaccine (dated by TCRdb to about 2021). Study-level background: TCR sequencing covered fewer than 250 trial participants: 200 to 220 given two doses of AZD1222 and 26 given two doses of MenACWY control vaccine. Trial participants were enrolled by age into 18-55, 56-69 and 70-plus year subgroups, with roughly 150, 30 and 60 TCR-sequenced participants respectively.

The time point tag for this specimen amounts to: about 28 days (+/-7) after the second vaccine dose. Because spike-specific TCR depth and breadth did not differ between the two schedules, AZD1222 recipients who got a second dose at roughly 4 weeks were pooled with those who got a second dose at roughly 12 weeks. Samples from vaccinated people were obtained from the UK trials COV001 and COV002, which included a single-blind randomized controlled phase 2/3 trial of AZD1222 (ChAdOx1 nCoV-19) in healthy adults. For TCRbeta chain sequencing, PBMC samples from trial participants were taken at day 0 and at day 28 after the second dose. V lost 7 bases and J lost 7 bases, and the count of bases not matched to a germline gene is 10. From the cysteine through the phenylalanine, the CDR3 covers 14 amino acids. Just CDR3 DNA is preserved here, 42 bases in frame from base 1. The germline V gene encodes CDR1 SNHLY and CDR2 FYNNEI.

The CDR3 regions of human TCRbeta chains were subjected to immunosequencing. The authors' pipeline ran thus. TCRs in the repertoires were compared against a reference library of SARS-CoV-2-specific TCRs that had been generated with the MIRA antigen-specificity platform. Breadth meant the fraction of unique TCRs that were SARS-CoV-2-associated, whereas depth meant the fraction of total T cells that were SARS-CoV-2-associated. Using the MIRA data, every spike-specific TCR was mapped to the spike region that the TCR reacted to and assigned to either a CD4 or a CD8 class. Log10-transformed breadth and depth values were compared by one-way ANOVA with Sidak's multiple comparisons tests. Held by TCRdb, this immuneACCESS table contains in-frame sequences only and omits some clones. Under half of the omission traces to an unresolved V gene where checked; the cause of the rest is unknown. That table supplies the V and J calls and clone size; D and trimming were determined from the DNA. This sample is represented by about 86,000 clones; roughly 89% of them were singletons. Approximately 5% of the sample is in the top ten clones.

The full study reports these points: Vaccine-associated CD4 TCRs spanned the whole spike protein, with dominant responses in regions 160-218 and 743-854. Participants were mostly white British, with more females than males. The authors suggested clonal diversity may have been underestimated. Spike-specific TCR breadth and depth rose significantly after two AZD1222 doses compared with day 0 and with MenACWY recipients. Nearly half of unique spike-specific TCRs reportedly recognized epitopes outside regions mutated in the B.1.351 and B.1.1.7 variants. Conclusions about previously exposed vaccinees are limited because only six or seven AZD1222 recipients were SARS-CoV-2 seropositive at baseline. In the small 56-69-year group, the increase in depth fell short of significance, most likely because of low power. No day 14 peak-response samples were available, so repertoires were characterized only after the peak T cell response.

This clonotype originated in an adult who received the AZD1222 COVID-19 vaccine. The sequencing here drew on peripheral blood, taken 28 days after the second AZD1222 dose. In this chain, TRBV2 is recombined with TRBJ2-3, and 8 junction bases match TRBD1. The CDR3 here reads CASIGTGRTNTQYF. The nucleotide sequence is given as TGTGCCAGCATTGGGACAGGTAGAACGAATACGCAGTATTTT.